This TCR beta chain appears in the sequencing data of a study of cytomegalovirus exposure and HLA in healthy donors. Study in general: The study's early data release held about 77 million unique TCRs from HLA-typed donors.

The PCR had 60 Vbeta and 13 Jbeta primers. Profiled with immunoSEQ multiplex PCR; TCRdb holds only in-frame clones, not every one. This sample has roughly 150,000 clones, with around 77% found just once. Trimming stripped 1 base from V and 2 bases from J, with 13 bases between. The germline CDR1 and CDR2 sequences are MGHRA and YSYEKL. This CDR3 has 16 residues. About this clone: Its specificity is unknown.

Findings and caveats of the study: It was shown in a later analysis that HLA-associated TCR beta chains were more clonally expanded than other, equally common chains. Researchers reportedly found TCR beta sequences accurately predicted most subjects' HLA-A and HLA-B alleles. It was reportedly the case that the classifier diagnosed cytomegalovirus status with high specificity and sensitivity.

The sequencing sample was made of PBMCs. The gene calls are TRBV4-1 and TRBJ2-3, with D possibly matching TRBD2 (5 bases). The sequence was collected from a man aged 30-40 years in good health and CMV-seronegative. As DNA, the CDR3 is TGCGCCAGCAGCCAAGGCGGACTCCTCCCCACAGATACGCAGTATTTT. Its translation is CASSQGGLLPTDTQYF.